Listed here are 6 T cell receptor beta chains from one sample, sequenced in a study of technical replicates of blood from several donors. TCRdb's copy holds only in-frame clones and misses some; the assay was immunoSEQ multiplex PCR. The sample has about 81,000 clones, 81% seen once. Material for sequencing was PBMCs. Receptor source: a human donor in good health. Some clones in this sample may be carry-over from other donors' samples.

The V and J genes are TRBV28 and TRBJ2-3; tentative D call: TRBD2 (5 bases). CDR1 is MDHEN, CDR2 SYDVKM, per germline. This CDR3 region has 14 residues. The germline V and J ends were trimmed by 10 bases and 4 bases, with 18 bases remaining between them. The CDR3 protein is CATSRSGVADTQYF. CDR3 nucleotides: TGTGCCACCTCTAGAAGCGGAGTGGCAGATACGCAGTATTTT.

This chain connects TRBV13 to TRBJ2-1; D is unresolved. This CDR3 has 12 amino acids. V lost 6 bases to trimming and J lost 9 bases, with 12 bases between them. Germline-derived CDR1 and CDR2 are PRHDT and FYEKMQ (reference sequence). The CDR3 nucleotides are TGTGCCAGCAGTCCTAGGATGGCTGAGCAGTTCTTC. It translates to CASSPRMAEQFF. Full variable domain (remainder filled in from reference TRBV13 and TRBJ2-1): AAGVIQSPRHLIKEKRETATLKCYPIPRHDTVYWYQQGPGQDPQFLISFYEKMQSDKGSIPDRFSAQQFSDYHSELNMSSLELGDSALYFCASSPRMAEQFFGPGTRLTVL.

The V call is TRBV25-1, the J call TRBJ2-1; TRBD1 aligns across 7 bases. In germline, CDR1 is MGHDK, CDR2 SYGVNS. CDR3 length: 16 amino acids. Trimming at V came to 4 bases and at J to 7 bases, leaving 13 bases not matched to a gene. The CDR3 sequence is CASSVPEGAHRNEQFF. The CDR3 DNA reads TGTGCCAGCAGTGTGCCCGAGGGGGCGCATCGGAATGAGCAGTTCTTC. The full variable domain, its missing parts supplied by reference TRBV25-1 and TRBJ2-1, is EADIYQTPRYLVIGTGKKITLECSQTMGHDKMYWYQQDPGMELHLIHYSYGVNSTEKGDLSSESTVSRIRTEHFPLTLESARPSHTSQYLCASSVPEGAHRNEQFFGPGTRLTVL.

This chain connects TRBV2 to TRBJ2-1, with a weak D call TRBD1 (6 bases). CDR1 is SNHLY and CDR2 is FYNNEI in the germline V gene. The CDR3 extends over 14 amino acids. V was pared by 6 bases and J by 0 bases, with 9 bases between. CDR3 loop: CASSPRGSYNEQFF. In nucleotides, the CDR3 is TGTGCCAGCAGCCCCAGGGGCTCCTACAATGAGCAGTTCTTC.

The CDR3 reads CASSYSLLGYGYTF. The CDR3 DNA reads as TGTGCCAGCAGTTACTCGTTGCTAGGCTATGGCTACACCTTC. The chain joins TRBV6-5 to TRBJ1-2; D not resolved. This CDR3 is built from 14 residues. Trimming took 0 bases from V and 4 from J, leaving 9 bases between them. CDR1 is MNHEY, CDR2 SVGAGI, per germline.

V and J are TRBV6-5 and TRBJ1-5, with 7 bases identical to TRBD1. From germline, CDR1 is MNHEY and CDR2 SVGAGI. With 6 bases clipped from V and 2 bases from J, the junction kept 7 bases outside the gene matches. The CDR3 length is 15 residues. The DNA for the CDR3 is TGTGCCAGCAGCACTTCCGGGACAGGCAATCAGCCCCAGCATTTT. Its protein is CASSTSGTGNQPQHF.